Following are 14 T cell receptor beta chains from one sample sequenced in a study of spatial heterogeneity in lung cancer. Study-wide results and caveats: Tumors with more nonsynonymous mutations had more expanded intratumoral alpha and beta TCRs.

TCRdb recomputed calls from the 5' RACE reads with MiXCR, one row per CDR3 protein. The sample holds about 28,000 distinct CDR3 sequences, less than 9% seen once. Their cognate antigens are unknown. Time point indicated: sample taken at primary tumor resection. Sequences were derived from lung tumor tissue, sampled at surgery. Receptor source: a male donor with early-stage non-small cell lung cancer.

There are many counts of this clonotype. The chain combines TRBV5-1 with TRBJ2-1; 8 positions match TRBD2. The J segment lost 10 bases and the V segment lost 0 bases, leaving 12 bases of the junction unmatched. This CDR3 region has 16 residues. Germline V gives CDR1 SGHRS, CDR2 YFSETQ. In nucleotides, the CDR3 is TGCGCCAGCAGCTTGGCAGGGACTAGTCTACCCAAGGAGCAGTTCTTC. Translating gives CASSLAGTSLPKEQFF.

This clonotype came up many times. The chain combines TRBV2 with TRBJ1-2; tentative D call: TRBD1 (6 bases). Trimming left V 4 bases short and J 4 bases short, with 13 bases between. There are 14 residues in the CDR3. Germline CDR1 reads SNHLY; CDR2 reads FYNNEI. The CDR3 region has the DNA TGTGCCAGCAGTGTAATACAGGGTGGCTATGGCTACACCTTC. Encoded protein: CASSVIQGGYGYTF. The full variable domain, completed using reference TRBV2 and TRBJ1-2, is EPEVTQTPSHQVTQMGQEVILRCVPISNHLYFYWYRQILGQKVEFLVSFYNNEISEKSEIFDDQFSVERPDGSNFTLKIRSTKLEDSAMYFCASSVIQGGYGYTFGSGTRLTVV.

This clonotype was observed many times. The chain couples TRBV28 to TRBJ1-5; 9 positions match TRBD1. The CDR3 runs 15 residues. V lost 5 bases, J lost 6 bases, and 8 bases stayed unmatched. Looked up from germline, CDR1 is MDHEN and CDR2 is SYDVKM. The CDR3: CASSRGQGSVQPQHF. In nucleotides, the CDR3 is TGTGCCAGCAGTAGAGGACAGGGGAGTGTTCAGCCCCAGCATTTT.

Comment on this clonotype: This sequence may be a read error, since a much larger clone differs from it by one base. Because the CDR3 is missing its conserved closing phenylalanine or tryptophan, this is likely a read error. The chain uses TRBV2 and TRBJ2-1, with D hard to call. Trimming took 8 bases from V and 9 from J, leaving 8 bases between them. Looked up from germline, CDR1 is SNHLY and CDR2 is FYNNEI. This CDR3 comprises 10 residues. The CDR3 protein is CASGPLEQFL. CDR3 nucleotides: TGTGCCAGCGGGCCCCTTGAGCAGTTCTTG.

This clonotype was observed at least ten times. The chain couples TRBV6-5 to TRBJ2-3; D uncertain. V dropped 7 bases and J dropped 5 bases, with 10 bases sitting between them. The CDR3 runs to 12 residues. CDR1 and CDR2 (germline): MNHEY, SVGAGI. Written as DNA, the CDR3 is TGTGCCAGCACCCTAGAAGAAGATACGCAGTATTTT. Its protein is CASTLEEDTQYF.

This clonotype occurred many times. This chain links TRBV12-3 or TRBV12-4 with TRBJ2-3; possibly TRBD1 or TRBD2 for D (6 bases each). The V end was cut by 3 bases, the J end by 4 bases, with 11 bases between. The CDR3 runs 14 residues. CDR3 DNA sequence: TGTGCCAGCAGTTTCGGAGGGGGTGCAGATACGCAGTATTTT. Its protein product is CASSFGGGADTQYF.

This clonotype was found many times. The chain carries TRBV7-2 and TRBJ2-7; D gene unclear. This CDR3 has 14 amino acids. Germline-derived CDR1 and CDR2 are SGHTA and FQGNSA. The V and J ends lost 3 bases and 2 bases respectively, with 11 bases between them. The CDR3 protein is CASSFSADTYEQYF. The CDR3 DNA reads TGTGCCAGCAGCTTTTCGGCCGATACCTACGAGCAGTACTTC.

This clonotype has a handful of counts. This chain joins TRBV7-2 and TRBJ2-5; D uncertain. Germline V gene lookup returns CDR1 SGHTA and CDR2 FQGNSA. V was pared by 1 base and J by 1 base, with 7 bases between. The CDR3 consists of 14 residues. CDR3 sequence reads: CASSLVVGQETQYF. The CDR3 bases are TGTGCCAGCAGCTTAGTGGTGGGCCAAGAGACCCAGTACTTC.

The sample holds a few counts of this clonotype. This chain connects TRBV5-4 to TRBJ2-3, with 9 positions matching TRBD1. The germline CDR1 and CDR2 sequences are SGHNT and YYREEE (reference sequence). V lost 8 bases, J lost 3 bases, and 7 bases stayed unmatched. The CDR3 length is 14 residues. DNA of the CDR3: TGTGCCAGTAGGCCGGGACAGGGTACAGATACGCAGTATTTT. Its translation is CASRPGQGTDTQYF.

This clonotype came up many times. The rearrangement links TRBV28 to TRBJ1-5; D call uncertain. The ends were cut back, 5 bases at V and 7 bases at J, with 9 bases in the middle. This CDR3 contains 12 residues. Per germline, CDR1 MDHEN and CDR2 SYDVKM. The CDR3 here is CASSPYRQPQHF. The CDR3 DNA is TGTGCCAGCAGTCCATATAGGCAGCCCCAGCATTTT.

This clonotype has at least ten counts. The chain carries TRBV6-5 and TRBJ1-6; the match to TRBD1 covers 7 bases. The germline V gene has CDR1 MNHEY and CDR2 SVGAGI. The CDR3 runs to 15 residues. V was clipped by 4 bases and J by 5 bases; unmatched bases: 5. CDR3 sequence: CASSWEQGNNSPLHF. CDR3 in DNA: TGTGCCAGCAGTTGGGAACAGGGGAATAATTCACCCCTCCACTTT.

This clonotype was seen repeatedly, ten times or more. The chain joins TRBV5-5 to TRBJ2-7, with 9 bases lining up with TRBD1. CDR1 is SGHKS, CDR2 YYEKEE, per germline (reference sequence). The CDR3 is 16 amino acids. J was trimmed by 5 bases and V by 1 base; bases with no gene match: 10. The CDR3 region has the DNA TGTGCCAGCAGCTTGTCTTGGGACAGGGAGTCAAACGAGCAGTACTTC. It encodes CASSLSWDRESNEQYF.

The table lists this clonotype with a count of one. The rearrangement joins TRBV7-2 to TRBJ2-2; 9 positions agree with TRBD1. The V and J ends lost 1 base and 6 bases, in that order; junction bases with no gene match: 6. This CDR3 region has 16 residues. Germline CDR1 is SGHTA and CDR2 is FQGNSA. DNA of the CDR3: TGTGCCAGCAGCTTAGTTGGGACAGGGTGGTCCGGGGAGCTGTTTTTT. Translating it yields CASSLVGTGWSGELFF.

This clonotype showed up just a few times. The chain couples TRBV29-1 to TRBJ1-4; 10 nucleotides align to TRBD1. Trimming cost V 6 bases and J 8 bases; bases outside gene matches: 15. Germline CDR1 SQVTM, CDR2 ANQGSEA. This CDR3 contains 16 residues. The CDR3 DNA reads as TGCAGCGTCCTCACGGCTTCCGGGACAGGGGACGAAAAACTGTTTTTT. Its translation: CSVLTASGTGDEKLFF.